The 27 T cell receptor beta chains listed next were all sequenced from one sample in a study of molecular identifiers for immune sequencing clone quantification. MiXCR, run by TCRdb on the PCR reads, gives a single entry per CDR3 protein. In the table there are about 510,000 distinct CDR3 sequences, less than 30% of which are singletons. What was sequenced was naive CD8+ T cells from blood, with Jurkat cell RNA spiked in. Subset: FACS-sorted CD8+CD4-CCR7+CD45RA+ naive T cells. Receptors originate from a human donor in good health. Some libraries in this study had Jurkat cell RNA spiked in.

This rearrangement joins TRBV10-1 to TRBJ2-5; 7 positions match TRBD1. The CDR3 covers 16 residues. From germline, CDR1 is WNHNN and CDR2 SYGVQD (reference sequence). The ends lost 3 bases at V and 2 bases at J; junction bases unmatched: 9. The CDR3 sequence is CASSDRVGDRQETQYF. In DNA form, the CDR3 reads TGCGCCAGCAGTGACCGAGTCGGGGACAGACAAGAGACCCAGTACTTC.

This chain uses TRBV7-9 with TRBJ1-5; D not resolved. CDR1 SEHNR and CDR2 FQNEAQ come from the germline V gene (reference sequence). With 5 bases removed from V and 4 bases from J, the gap between germline ends came to 9 bases. This CDR3 spans 13 amino acids. CDR3: CASSPWDNQPQHF. CDR3 nucleotide sequence: TGTGCCAGCAGCCCTTGGGATAATCAGCCCCAGCATTTT.

This clonotype was observed a few times. The chain uses TRBV4-3 and TRBJ1-5; perhaps TRBD1 as D (6 bases). Germline V gives CDR1 LGHNA, CDR2 YSLEER. V shed 3 bases and J shed 1 base, with 7 bases lying between them. There are 14 residues in the CDR3. This CDR3 is CASSHTGSNQPQHF. Written as DNA, the CDR3 is TGCGCCAGCAGCCATACAGGGAGCAATCAGCCCCAGCATTTT.

CDR3 loop: CAGGKGGLDNQPQHF. In DNA, the CDR3 is TGTGCCGGGGGCAAGGGGGGCTTGGACAATCAGCCCCAGCATTTT. The chain recombines TRBV6-1 with TRBJ1-5; a possible D gene is TRBD1 (6 bases). This CDR3 is built from 15 residues. The germline CDR1 and CDR2 sequences are MNHNS and SASEGT. The V end was cut by 11 bases, the J end by 3 bases, with 20 bases between.

The table lists this clonotype with many counts. The chain combines TRBV6-5 with TRBJ1-1; no clear D. V gave up 7 bases and J gave up 1 base, with 16 bases separating them. The CDR3 has 15 residues. CDR1 MNHEY and CDR2 SVGAGI come from the germline V gene. The DNA of the CDR3 is TGTGCCAGCATGCTAGTTAGGCAGGAGAACACTGAAGCTTTCTTT. Translation: CASMLVRQENTEAFF.

The rearrangement joins TRBV5-4 to TRBJ2-1, with D possibly being TRBD1 (6 bases). This CDR3 has 16 residues. Germline CDR1 and CDR2: SGHNT and YYREEE (reference sequence). Trimming took off 4 bases at V and 3 bases at J, with 17 bases between the two ends. The CDR3 region is CASSVDPGHSYNEQFF. The CDR3 DNA sequence: TGTGCCAGCAGCGTTGATCCGGGACATAGCTACAATGAGCAGTTCTTC.

This clonotype was counted ten times or more. The chain joins TRBV29-1 to TRBJ2-7, with 8 bases aligning to TRBD1. In germline, CDR1 is SQVTM, CDR2 ANQGSEA. V lost 4 bases to trimming and J lost 6 bases; unmatched junction nucleotides: 11. The CDR3 contains 14 residues. For the CDR3, the DNA is TGCAGCGTTGCACAGACAGGGGTTAGGTCCGAGCAGTACTTC. It yields the protein CSVAQTGVRSEQYF.

This clonotype occurred many times. The chain carries TRBV23-1 and TRBJ2-3; D is uncertain. TRBV23-1 is assigned to the ORF class and has an uncertain function. The CDR3 extends over 15 amino acids. Trimming cost V 4 bases and J 1 base, with 12 bases left between them. The chain's CDR3 is CASSLFCSGTDTQYF. The CDR3 DNA reads as TGCGCCAGCAGTCTTTTTTGTTCGGGCACAGATACGCAGTATTTT.

A remark on this clonotype: A much bigger clone sits one base away, suggesting this may be a read error. V is TRBV18 and J is TRBJ2-7; D is unresolved. Trimming cost V 5 bases and J 4 bases, with 18 bases left between them. This CDR3 is built from 15 residues. Looked up from germline, CDR1 is KGHSH and CDR2 is LQKENI. In DNA, the CDR3 is TGTGCCAGCTCATCGGGCTCGTGGGCTGCTTACGAGCAGTACTTC. Its translation: CASSSGSWAAYEQYF.

The V and J genes are TRBV27 and TRBJ2-5; D is unclear. Per germline, CDR1 MNHEY and CDR2 SMNVEV (reference sequence). V was shortened by 2 bases and J by 0 bases, with 13 bases between the two germline ends. The CDR3 is 16 residues long. CDR3 sequence (DNA): TGTGCCAGCAGTTTAAGGCCCCCCCCGTACCAAGAGACCCAGTACTTC. Its translation is CASSLRPPPYQETQYF.

This clonotype was seen ten or more times. The chain joins TRBV11-2 to TRBJ2-7; D is perhaps TRBD1 (5 bases). The V end was cut by 5 bases, the J end by 6 bases, with 14 bases between. The CDR3 runs 13 residues. Germline CDR1 is SGHAT and CDR2 is FQNNGV. CDR3 protein: CASSIAVGAEQYF. The CDR3 DNA follows: TGTGCCAGCAGCATAGCAGTTGGGGCCGAGCAGTACTTC.

About this clonotype: A much larger clone is a single base away; this may be a read error. The chain recombines TRBV27 with TRBJ2-1; 8 bases agree with TRBD2. CDR3 length: 16 residues. CDR1 MNHEY and CDR2 SMNVEV come from the germline V gene (reference sequence). CDR3 loop: CASSSTSGGPYNGQFF. CDR3 in DNA: TGTGCCAGCAGTTCAACGAGCGGGGGCCCCTACAATGGGCAGTTCTTC.

This clonotype was recorded at least ten times. This rearrangement joins TRBV7-2 to TRBJ2-7; TRBD1 aligns across 7 bases. This CDR3 has 16 residues. In germline, CDR1 is SGHTA, CDR2 FQGNSA. J was trimmed by 0 bases and V by 3 bases; bases with no gene match: 8. CDR3 nucleotide sequence: TGTGCCAGCAGCTTGACCGGGACAGCGAGCTCCTACGAGCAGTACTTC. Translated, it gives CASSLTGTASSYEQYF. The whole variable domain, remainder taken from reference TRBV7-2 and TRBJ2-7, is GAGVSQSPSNKVTEKGKDVELRCDPISGHTALYWYRQSLGQGLEFLIYFQGNSAPDKSGLPSDRFSAERTGGSVSTLTIQRTQQEDSAVYLCASSLTGTASSYEQYFGPGTRLTVT.

Only a few counts were recorded for this clonotype. The J gene is TRBJ2-3, the V gene TRBV5-6; TRBD1 aligns across 9 bases. The junction had 12 bases not matched to a gene; V was cut back by 3 bases and J by 4 bases. The CDR3 sequence is 17 residues long. Looked up from germline, CDR1 is SGHDT and CDR2 is YYEEEE. CDR3 residues: CASSSPQIQGASDTQYF. The CDR3 DNA follows: TGTGCCAGCAGCTCCCCACAGATACAGGGGGCCTCAGATACGCAGTATTTT.

The V gene is TRBV12-3 or TRBV12-4, the J gene TRBJ1-4; D unresolved. The CDR3 length is 14 residues. The V end lost 2 bases, the J end lost 7 bases, and 11 bases lay between the germline ends. This CDR3 is CASSLTLGSEKLFF. The CDR3 region has the DNA TGTGCCAGCAGTTTAACCCTAGGTAGTGAAAAACTGTTTTTT.

The chain recombines TRBV4-1 with TRBJ2-3; tentatively, D is TRBD1 (5 bases). Germline lookup yields CDR1 MGHRA and CDR2 YSYEKL. There are 15 residues in the CDR3. Trimming took off 1 base at V and 4 bases at J, with 12 bases between the two ends. In DNA form, the CDR3 reads TGCGCCAGCAGCCAAGTGGTACAGGCGGCAGATACGCAGTATTTT. The encoded protein is CASSQVVQAADTQYF.

The J gene is TRBJ2-7, the V gene TRBV6-2 or TRBV6-3, with D maybe TRBD2 (5 bases). The CDR3 runs 16 residues. The V gene's germline CDR1 is MNHEY and CDR2 SVGEGT. Between the trimmed V and J ends, which lost 0 bases and 3 bases, there was a span of 15 bases. For the CDR3, the DNA is TGTGCCAGCAGTTACTCGAGGGTGACTCCTAACTACGAGCAGTACTTC. Translation gives CASSYSRVTPNYEQYF.

A word on this clonotype: Just one base apart from a much larger clone, this may be a read error. This chain joins TRBV7-6 and TRBJ2-1; possible D gene TRBD2, 5 bases. The V gene lost 1 base and the J gene lost 8 bases, with 12 bases spanning the gap. The germline V gene encodes CDR1 SGHVS and CDR2 FNYEAQ. The CDR3 loop spans 14 amino acids. The CDR3 nucleotides are TGTGCCAGCAGCTTAGAAGGGATCGGGGATGAGCAGTTCTTC. It specifies CASSLEGIGDEQFF.

In nucleotides, the CDR3 is TGTGCCACCACCGGGGGCAGAAGCAATCAGCCCCAGCATTTT. This sequence encodes CATTGGRSNQPQHF. This chain links TRBV15 with TRBJ1-5; possible D gene TRBD1, 6 bases. V was clipped by 7 bases and J by 1 base, with 11 bases between them. Looked up from germline, CDR1 is LNHNV and CDR2 is YYDKDF (reference sequence). The CDR3 totals 14 residues.

This clonotype turned up a few times. The chain recombines TRBV6-5 with TRBJ2-7; D possibly matches TRBD1 or TRBD2 (5 bases each). The CDR3 is made up of 13 amino acids. With 4 bases removed from V and 6 bases from J, the gap between germline ends came to 13 bases. CDR1 is MNHEY and CDR2 is SVGAGI in the germline V gene. DNA of the CDR3: TGTGCCAGCAGTTTTAAATGGGGGAGCGAGCAGTACTTC. It is translated as CASSFKWGSEQYF.

The genes are TRBV20-1 and TRBJ2-3; a weak D match, TRBD2 (5 bases). This CDR3 has 13 residues. Germline V gives CDR1 DFQATT, CDR2 SNEGSKA (reference sequence). Deletions cut 6 bases from V and 5 bases from J, with 15 bases between. This chain's CDR3 is CSAPLGRKDTQYF. The CDR3 nucleotides read TGCAGTGCCCCACTAGGCAGAAAAGATACGCAGTATTTT.

The chain recombines TRBV3-1 with TRBJ1-5; D not certain. The ends were cut back, 0 bases at V and 3 bases at J, with 15 bases in the middle. Germline CDR1 is LGHDT and CDR2 is YNNKEL (reference sequence). This CDR3 has 17 residues. CDR3 nucleotide sequence: TGTGCCAGCAGCCAAGACCGAGGAGACCCGTTCAATCAGCCCCAGCATTTT. It encodes CASSQDRGDPFNQPQHF.

The gene calls are TRBV7-9 and TRBJ2-3, with D perhaps given as TRBD1 or TRBD2 (5 bases each). With 9 bases removed from V and 0 bases from J, the gap between germline ends came to 16 bases. Germline values: CDR1 SEHNR, CDR2 FQNEAQ (reference sequence). The length of the CDR3 is 15 residues. This CDR3 reads CASSPGTQSTDTQYF. The CDR3 coding sequence is TGTGCCAGTTCCCCCGGGACCCAGAGCACAGATACGCAGTATTTT.

The table lists this clonotype with a few counts. The rearrangement links TRBV10-3 to TRBJ2-1; D is perhaps TRBD2 (5 bases). The CDR3 loop spans 12 amino acids. Deletions cut 4 bases from V and 6 bases from J, with 7 bases between. CDR1 is ENHRY, CDR2 SYGVKD, per germline. In DNA form, the CDR3 reads TGTGCCATCAGTGCCGAGGGCAATGAGCAGTTCTTC. It specifies CAISAEGNEQFF.

On this clonotype: This may be a read error: a much more frequent sequence differs by one nucleotide. V usage is TRBV27 and J usage is TRBJ1-6; D is unclear. V was pared by 5 bases and J by 15 bases, with 14 bases between. In germline, CDR1 is MNHEY, CDR2 SMNVEV (reference sequence). The CDR3 length is 12 residues. CDR3 protein: CASSQIGEHLHF. CDR3 DNA: TGTGCCAGCAGTCAGATCGGGGAACACCTCCACTTT.

This clonotype was picked up a small number of times. The chain uses TRBV27 and TRBJ2-7; 8 nucleotides match TRBD2. V was clipped by 6 bases and J by 5 bases; unmatched bases: 9. The CDR3 sequence is 14 residues long. Germline CDR1 is MNHEY and CDR2 is SMNVEV (reference sequence). DNA for the CDR3: TGTGCCAGCAGCCCCGGGGGGGCTGACCACGAGCAGTACTTC. Residues: CASSPGGADHEQYF.

Remarks on this clonotype: This may arise from a read error, as a much more abundant clone is one base away. The chain has TRBV28 and TRBJ2-2; possible D gene TRBD1, 5 bases. Germline V lookup: CDR1 MDHEN, CDR2 SYDVKM. CDR3 length: 14 residues. With 7 bases removed from V and 2 bases from J, the gap between germline ends came to 11 bases. This CDR3 is CASTPQANTGELFF. In DNA, the CDR3 is TGTGCCAGCACCCCACAGGCAAACACCGGGGAGCTGTTTTTT.